This TCR beta chain is from a study of T cell responses to AZD1222 COVID-19 vaccine. Study-wide findings and caveats: Donors were chiefly white British, with a greater number of females, and clonal diversity was perhaps underestimated.

This clone occurred once. The antigen is unknown. This table comes from immunoSEQ multiplex PCR, and its TCRdb copy is limited to in-frame clones, with some not included. The sample has some 190,000 clones, 85% to 95% seen once. The sequence derives from an adult in good health. This material consisted of peripheral blood, taken on day 0 of AZD1222 vaccination.

The CDR3 coding sequence is TGTGCCTATCGGACAGACTATAATTCACCCCTCCACTTT. Translation: CAYRTDYNSPLHF. The chain links TRBV30 to TRBJ1-6; D is perhaps TRBD1 (6 bases). Trimming removed 7 bases at V and 3 bases at J, with 10 bases between. The CDR3 covers 13 residues. CDR1 GTSNPN and CDR2 SVGIG come from the germline V gene (reference sequence).